These T cell receptor beta chains were read from a single sample in a study of blood T cell repertoires in COVID-19. The method was immunoSEQ multiplex PCR; TCRdb's version includes in-frame clones alone and lacks a portion of them. The table shows 200,000 to 250,000 clones, with roughly 84% occurring only once. Specimen: PBMCs or T cells enriched from blood (not recorded which). All receptors come from a woman aged 40 to 50 who had recovered from COVID-19. Each CDR3 is given with its conserved first and last residue. A D gene is named only where the DNA matches it firmly. Size tells how often a clone was seen (once, few, many) or the class of an expanded clone, and some rows leave it out.

cdr3_aa cdr3_nt j_call d_call v_call clone_size
CASRDLGTPGDTQYF TGTGCCAGCAGGGACCTCGGGACTCCCGGCGATACGCAGTATTTT TRBJ2-3 NA TRBV7-2 NA
CASSEAPTEQYF TGTGCCAGCAGTGAAGCCCCGACAGAGCAGTACTTC TRBJ2-7 NA TRBV6-1 NA
CASSLQGANTGELFF TGTGCCAGCAGTTTACAGGGGGCGAACACCGGGGAGCTGTTTTTT TRBJ2-2 TRBD1 TRBV7-2 once
CASSLEVRAWDTEAFF TGCGCCAGCAGCTTGGAGGTCAGGGCTTGGGACACTGAAGCTTTCTTT TRBJ1-1 NA TRBV5-1 NA
CASSIRDNNQPQHF TGTGCCAGTAGTATACGGGACAACAATCAGCCCCAGCATTTT TRBJ1-5 NA TRBV19 few
CASSEALETGDTF TGTGCCAGCAGTGAAGCGCTTGAGACAGGGGACACCTTC TRBJ1-2 TRBD1 TRBV2 NA
CASSQDGTSGFTDTQYF TGTGCCAGCAGCCAAGATGGGACTAGCGGGTTCACAGATACGCAGTATTTT TRBJ2-3 TRBD2 TRBV3-1/TRBV3-2 NA
CASSLLAGGPYEQYF TGTGCCAGCAGTTTATTAGCGGGAGGGCCCTACGAGCAGTACTTC TRBJ2-7 TRBD2 TRBV28 NA
CASSWPLTGPLNTEAFF TGTGCCAGCAGCTGGCCGCTGACAGGGCCCCTTAACACTGAAGCTTTCTTT TRBJ1-1 TRBD1 TRBV7-8 NA
CASSIGDRANEKLFF TGTGCCAGTAGTATCGGGGACAGGGCTAATGAAAAACTGTTTTTT TRBJ1-4 TRBD1 TRBV19 NA
CASGEVAYEQYF TGTGCCAGCGGTGAAGTAGCCTACGAGCAGTACTTC TRBJ2-7 NA TRBV6-1 once
CASSLGDSNQPQHF TGTGCCAGCAGCTTAGGGGACAGTAATCAGCCCCAGCATTTT TRBJ1-5 TRBD1 TRBV7-9 NA
CASSLARGQGRNSPLHF TGTGCCAGCAGCTTAGCGCGAGGACAGGGAAGGAATTCACCCCTCCACTTT TRBJ1-6 TRBD1 TRBV7-8 NA
CASSRPGQNQPQHF TGTGCCAGTAGTAGACCCGGACAAAATCAGCCCCAGCATTTT TRBJ1-5 NA TRBV19 few
CASSTSLVGTDTQYF TGTGCCAGCAGCACATCCCTCGTCGGCACAGATACGCAGTATTTT TRBJ2-3 NA TRBV6-2/TRBV6-3 NA
CASSPDTGAETQYF TGTGCCAGCAGCCCTGATACAGGGGCGGAGACCCAGTACTTC TRBJ2-5 TRBD1 TRBV7-9 NA
CASSATSDEQYF TGTGCCAGCAGCGCGACTAGCGACGAGCAGTACTTC TRBJ2-7 TRBD2 TRBV7-9 once
CASSQSHGQGYGYTF TGCGCCAGCAGCCAGTCTCACGGACAGGGGTATGGCTACACCTTC TRBJ1-2 TRBD1 TRBV4-3 NA
CAWTGGLFSSGNTIYF TGTGCCTGGACAGGGGGCCTCTTCAGCTCTGGAAACACCATATATTTT TRBJ1-3 TRBD1 TRBV30 NA
CASSSSSDRGRDTQYF TGTGCCAGCAGTTCTTCCTCTGACAGGGGGCGGGATACGCAGTATTTT TRBJ2-3 TRBD1 TRBV6-5 NA
CASSINQPQHF TGTGCCAGCAGTATAAATCAGCCCCAGCATTTT TRBJ1-5 NA TRBV28 NA
CASSYAQTRAGGDEQFF TGTGCCAGCAGCTATGCGCAAACCCGGGCAGGGGGCGATGAGCAGTTCTTC TRBJ2-1 TRBD1 TRBV7-9 NA
CAQETAGVGSMGEQYF TGTGCCCAGGAGACAGCGGGAGTAGGTTCAATGGGCGAGCAGTACTTC TRBJ2-7 TRBD2 TRBV30 NA
CSVARDTGDIVNTEAFF TGCAGCGTGGCTCGAGATACAGGCGACATCGTGAACACTGAAGCTTTCTTT TRBJ1-1 NA TRBV29-1 NA
CASSPHAGGEGYGYTF TGTGCCAGCTCACCACATGCAGGAGGTGAAGGCTATGGCTACACCTTC TRBJ1-2 NA TRBV18 NA
CASSLGRTSEAFF TGTGCCAGCAGTTTAGGCCGAACCTCTGAAGCTTTCTTT TRBJ1-1 NA TRBV27 NA
CASSLGSGRAGYNEQFF TGCGCCAGCAGCTTGGGTTCCGGGAGGGCCGGTTACAATGAGCAGTTCTTC TRBJ2-1 TRBD2 TRBV5-1 NA
CASSRSGGSGRFGEQFF TGTGCCAGCAGTAGATCAGGGGGTAGCGGGAGGTTCGGTGAGCAGTTCTTC TRBJ2-1 TRBD2 TRBV6-2/TRBV6-3 once
CASSPFDRADQNYGYTF TGTGCCAGCTCACCATTTGACAGGGCGGATCAAAACTATGGCTACACCTTC TRBJ1-2 TRBD1 TRBV18 NA
CASSPPLVRHTDTQYF TGTGCCAGCAGTCCCCCCCTAGTTCGCCACACAGATACGCAGTATTTT TRBJ2-3 NA TRBV28 NA
CSVEEGLAKSEEQFF TGCAGCGTTGAGGAGGGACTAGCGAAGAGCGAAGAGCAGTTCTTC TRBJ2-1 TRBD2 TRBV29-1 NA
CASSSGGAGGNTIYF TGTGCCAGCAGTTCAGGGGGCGCGGGAGGAAACACCATATATTTT TRBJ1-3 TRBD1 TRBV27 NA
CASSLRRLAGARTDTQYF TGTGCCAGCAGCTTAAGGAGACTAGCGGGAGCCCGCACAGATACGCAGTATTTT TRBJ2-3 TRBD2 TRBV7-2 NA
CASSLSPGDPEKLFF TGTGCCAGCAGCTTGTCGCCGGGGGACCCTGAAAAACTGTTTTTT TRBJ1-4 NA TRBV5-6 NA
CASSYQGTNTGELFF TGTGCCAGCAGTTACCAGGGGACGAACACCGGGGAGCTGTTTTTT TRBJ2-2 NA TRBV6-5 few
CASSLWTSGDYNEQFF TGTGCCAGCAGTTTATGGACTAGCGGGGACTACAATGAGCAGTTCTTC TRBJ2-1 TRBD2 TRBV28 many
CASSPSAGDGYTF TGTGCCAGCAGCCCCTCGGCCGGAGATGGCTACACCTTC TRBJ1-2 NA TRBV28 once
CASSPPGQGGTNEQFF TGTGCCAGCTCACCACCGGGACAGGGGGGGACTAATGAGCAGTTCTTC TRBJ2-1 TRBD1 TRBV18 NA
CATSAAAGYTEAFF TGTGCCACCAGTGCAGCGGCCGGGTACACTGAAGCTTTCTTT TRBJ1-1 NA TRBV24-1 NA
CAWSAPGGYTF TGTGCCTGGAGTGCTCCCGGGGGCTACACCTTC TRBJ1-2 NA TRBV30 once
CASRWGGTGNQPQHF TGTGCCAGTAGATGGGGTGGGACAGGGAATCAACCCCAGCATTTT TRBJ1-5 TRBD1 TRBV19 NA
CASSPQVSGHQFF TGTGCCAGCAGTCCCCAAGTTTCCGGACACCAGTTCTTC TRBJ2-1 NA TRBV27 NA
CASSPDRGRDEQYF TGCGCCAGCAGCCCTGACAGGGGGCGTGACGAGCAGTACTTC TRBJ2-7 TRBD1 TRBV5-1 NA
CSVEVLAGATDTQYF TGCAGCGTTGAAGTACTAGCGGGAGCCACAGATACGCAGTATTTT TRBJ2-3 TRBD2 TRBV29-1 NA
CASSLGTSGTDTQYF TGTGCCAGCAGCCTCGGGACTAGCGGCACAGATACGCAGTATTTT TRBJ2-3 TRBD2 TRBV7-9 NA
CASEGQGLNYGYTF TGTGCCAGCGAAGGACAGGGTCTTAACTATGGCTACACCTTC TRBJ1-2 TRBD1 TRBV7-9 NA
CASSEQGNTEAFF TGTGCCAGCAGCGAACAGGGGAACACTGAAGCTTTCTTT TRBJ1-1 NA TRBV6-2/TRBV6-3 NA
CASSSGQGGKLETQYF TGTGCCAGCAGTTCCGGACAGGGTGGGAAATTGGAGACCCAGTACTTC TRBJ2-5 TRBD1 TRBV6-2/TRBV6-3 once
CAWSVWSRDSSPLHF TGTGCCTGGAGTGTATGGTCAAGGGACAGTTCACCCCTCCACTTT TRBJ1-6 TRBD1 TRBV30 NA
CASSLTASNTEAFF TGTGCCAGCAGTTTGACAGCTTCGAACACTGAAGCTTTCTTT TRBJ1-1 NA TRBV28 NA
CASSPQKRGLAGTDTQYF TGTGCCAGCAGCCCCCAGAAAAGGGGACTAGCGGGCACAGATACGCAGTATTTT TRBJ2-3 TRBD2 TRBV9 NA
CAISGSGGDYGYTF TGTGCCATCAGTGGCAGTGGGGGCGACTATGGCTACACCTTC TRBJ1-2 NA TRBV10-3 NA
CASRLGTADTGELFF TGTGCCAGCAGATTAGGGACAGCCGACACCGGGGAGCTGTTTTTT TRBJ2-2 TRBD1 TRBV28 NA